A single sample is the source of the 30 T cell receptor beta chains below, sequenced in a study of blood T cell repertoires in COVID-19. TCRdb's copy holds only in-frame clones and misses some; the assay was immunoSEQ multiplex PCR. The sample holds roughly 250,000 clones, approximately 81% seen once. The specimen was peripheral blood. These receptors all come from a woman aged 55-69 years with active or convalescent COVID-19.

The chain uses TRBV11-2 and TRBJ1-1, with D possibly TRBD1 on 6 matching bases. In germline, CDR1 is SGHAT, CDR2 FQNNGV. V gave up 5 bases and J gave up 5 bases, with 15 bases separating them. The CDR3 sequence is 14 residues long. CDR3 bases: TGTGCCAGCAGCCCCATGAGGGGGGGAACTGAAGCTTTCTTT. The encoded protein is CASSPMRGGTEAFF.

The chain's CDR3 is CASSSPTSGLSYEQYF. CDR3 DNA: TGTGCCAGCAGTTCCCCGACTAGCGGGCTCTCCTACGAGCAGTACTTC. The chain couples TRBV6-2 or TRBV6-3 to TRBJ2-7, with 10 bases aligning to TRBD2. The J segment lost 0 bases and the V segment lost 4 bases, leaving 6 bases of the junction unmatched. The CDR3 is made up of 16 amino acids. Germline lookup yields CDR1 MNHEY and CDR2 SVGEGT.

V gene TRBV7-2 combines with J gene TRBJ2-3; D may be TRBD1 (5 bases). Germline assignment: CDR1 SGHTA and CDR2 FQGNSA. The CDR3 loop spans 14 amino acids. Trimming shortened V by 4 bases and J by 4 bases, and 12 bases separated the two germline ends. This CDR3 reads CASSSAWGSDTQYF. CDR3 sequence (DNA): TGTGCCAGCAGCTCCGCCTGGGGCTCAGATACGCAGTATTTT.

The rearrangement links TRBV4-3 to TRBJ1-2, with a weak D call TRBD1 (6 bases). This CDR3 region has 19 residues. Germline loops: CDR1 LGHNA, CDR2 YSLEER. Trimming stripped 0 bases from V and 4 bases from J, with 24 bases between. CDR3 protein: CASSQDRPANREIFYGYTF. The CDR3 DNA follows: TGCGCCAGCAGCCAAGATCGCCCCGCTAACAGGGAAATCTTCTATGGCTACACCTTC.

For the CDR3, the DNA is TGTGCGACCGGACTCCCAGAGACCCAGTACTTC. It is translated as CATGLPETQYF. The V call is TRBV2, the J call TRBJ2-5; a weak D match, TRBD2 (5 bases). The CDR3 sequence is 11 residues long. In germline, CDR1 is SNHLY, CDR2 FYNNEI.

V and J are TRBV6-5 and TRBJ1-2; possible D gene TRBD1, 6 bases. The CDR3 extends over 13 amino acids. CDR1 MNHEY and CDR2 SVGAGI come from the germline V gene. V dropped 6 bases and J dropped 8 bases, with 16 bases sitting between them. CDR3 loop: CASSVDRSLGYTF. CDR3 DNA: TGTGCCAGCAGCGTCGACAGGTCCCTCGGCTACACCTTC.

This clone appeared a single time. J is TRBJ1-5 and V is TRBV15; D ambiguous. V lost 0 bases to trimming and J lost 5 bases, with 8 bases between them. Germline assignment: CDR1 LNHNV and CDR2 YYDKDF (reference sequence). This CDR3 is 14 amino acids long. CDR3 region: CATSREPGYQPQHF. As DNA, the CDR3 is TGTGCCACCAGCAGAGAACCAGGTTATCAGCCCCAGCATTTT.

The V gene is TRBV5-6, the J gene TRBJ2-7; 7 bases are shared with TRBD1. This CDR3 contains 14 residues. CDR1 is SGHDT and CDR2 is YYEEEE in the germline V gene. The V segment lost 0 bases and the J segment 5 bases; nucleotides outside the gene matches: 5. CDR3 in DNA: TGTGCCAGCAGCTTGGCCTGGGACAGCGACGAGCAGTACTTC. This sequence encodes CASSLAWDSDEQYF.

This chain joins TRBV5-1 and TRBJ1-1; D may be TRBD1 (6 bases). V dropped 0 bases and J dropped 4 bases, with 13 bases sitting between them. Per the germline V gene, CDR1 is SGHRS and CDR2 is YFSETQ. The CDR3 is made up of 15 amino acids. The CDR3 loop reads CASSLDRVGGTEAFF. In nucleotides, the CDR3 is TGCGCCAGCAGCTTGGACAGGGTAGGTGGCACTGAAGCTTTCTTT.

V gene TRBV10-3 combines with J gene TRBJ1-1; D not resolved. Germline assignment: CDR1 ENHRY and CDR2 SYGVKD. This CDR3 comprises 12 residues. Trimming took 8 bases from V and 7 from J, leaving 14 bases between them. CDR3: CAIRVGPNEAFF. CDR3 nucleotides: TGTGCCATCCGAGTGGGCCCAAATGAAGCTTTCTTT.

The J gene is TRBJ2-3, the V gene TRBV13; 9 nucleotides agree with TRBD2. The CDR3 has 13 amino acids. V shed 8 bases and J 8 bases; nucleotides not matched to a gene: 8. CDR1 PRHDT and CDR2 FYEKMQ come from the germline V gene (reference sequence). The CDR3 DNA reads as TGTGCCAGCGGGCGGGGGGGGACCGTTACGCAGTATTTT. This translates into CASGRGGTVTQYF.

The rearrangement joins TRBV19 to TRBJ2-4, with 10 bases lining up with TRBD1. Germline trimming cut 1 base from V and 4 bases from J; bases unmatched to any gene: 10. The length of the CDR3 is 18 residues. Looked up from germline, CDR1 is LNHDA and CDR2 is SQIVND (reference sequence). DNA for the CDR3: TGTGCCAGTAGTATAGTGGCGGGAGACAGGGGGCCGAAAAACATTCAGTACTTC. Its protein product is CASSIVAGDRGPKNIQYF.

This clone has a single count. This rearrangement joins TRBV10-3 to TRBJ1-2; the D is unclear. V shed 9 bases and J shed 7 bases, with 12 bases lying between them. Germline V CDR1 and CDR2: ENHRY, SYGVKD. The CDR3 consists of 11 residues. CDR3 region: CAIWAEGGYTF. CDR3 in DNA: TGTGCCATATGGGCAGAAGGTGGCTACACCTTC.

V gene TRBV2 combines with J gene TRBJ2-6; no clear D gene. The CDR3 consists of 15 residues. Germline CDR1 is SNHLY and CDR2 is FYNNEI. The V gene lost 6 bases and the J gene lost 0 bases, with 9 bases spanning the gap. DNA of the CDR3: TGTGCCAGCAGCTCAGGTATCTCTGGGGCCAACGTCCTGACTTTC. Translated, it gives CASSSGISGANVLTF.

The genes are TRBV6-2 or TRBV6-3 and TRBJ1-5, with TRBD1 matching over 8 bases. V was pared by 4 bases and J by 3 bases, with 8 bases of the junction left unmatched. Germline CDR1 reads MNHEY; CDR2 reads SVGEGT. This CDR3 has 16 amino acids. The CDR3 DNA follows: TGTGCCAGCAGTTCGGGGGCCAGGGGGCTCAATCAGCCCCAGCATTTT. Residues: CASSSGARGLNQPQHF.

The chain carries TRBV18 and TRBJ2-1; 8 positions agree with TRBD1. J gave up 4 bases and V 0 bases, and 8 bases lay outside the gene matches. Germline-derived CDR1 and CDR2 are KGHSH and LQKENI. The CDR3 totals 17 residues. This CDR3 reads CASSPPTGQDFYNEQFF. The CDR3 bases are TGTGCCAGCTCACCACCGACGGGACAGGACTTTTACAATGAGCAGTTCTTC.

The chain is built from TRBV30 and TRBJ1-2; D unclear. The CDR3 is made up of 12 amino acids. Germline CDR1 GTSNPN, CDR2 SVGIG (reference sequence). Trimming left V 1 base short and J 7 bases short, with 10 bases between. CDR3 nucleotides: TGTGCCTGGAGTGACACATCGCTTGGCTACACCTTC. Residues: CAWSDTSLGYTF.

The V gene is TRBV5-1, the J gene TRBJ1-6; a weak D match, TRBD1 (5 bases). Germline CDR1 is SGHRS and CDR2 is YFSETQ. The CDR3 spans 17 residues. Trimming removed 2 bases at V and 10 bases at J, with 22 bases between. DNA of the CDR3: TGCGCCAGCAGCTTACCTTCTTTAGGCAGGGTAAGATCACCCCTCCACTTT. This sequence encodes CASSLPSLGRVRSPLHF.

This clone appeared a single time. V usage is TRBV7-2 and J usage is TRBJ2-5, with 12 bases identical to TRBD2. The CDR3 is 16 amino acids. After removal of 1 base from V and 5 bases from J, the junction contained 5 bases not matched to a gene. The germline gives CDR1 SGHTA, CDR2 FQGNSA. CDR3 in amino acids: CASSLGLAGGRETQYF. In DNA form, the CDR3 reads TGTGCCAGCAGCTTAGGGCTAGCGGGGGGGCGCGAGACCCAGTACTTC.

This sequence joins TRBV15 and TRBJ2-7; D is unresolved. The germline V and J ends were trimmed by 5 bases and 2 bases, with 10 bases remaining between them. Looked up from germline, CDR1 is LNHNV and CDR2 is YYDKDF (reference sequence). The CDR3 runs to 13 residues. In nucleotides, the CDR3 is TGTGCCACCAGCCCCGGGTTTGCCTACGAGCAGTACTTC. Residues: CATSPGFAYEQYF.

The chain uses TRBV9 and TRBJ2-7; D is perhaps TRBD1 (6 bases). Trimming left V 5 bases short and J 3 bases short, with 12 bases between. This CDR3 is built from 13 residues. CDR1 SGDLS and CDR2 YYNGEE come from the germline V gene. CDR3 sequence: CASSSDSFYEQYF. CDR3 DNA: TGTGCCAGCAGTTCGGACAGTTTCTACGAGCAGTACTTC.

The genes are TRBV3-1 (or the pseudogene TRBV3-2) and TRBJ2-3; 10 bases are shared with TRBD1. Germline V gene data show CDR1 as LGHDT and CDR2 as YNNKEL (reference sequence). The ends lost 2 bases at V and 0 bases at J; junction bases unmatched: 2. CDR3 length: 16 amino acids. CDR3 sequence: CASSQRQGASTDTQYF. CDR3 nucleotide sequence: TGTGCCAGCAGCCAACGACAGGGGGCCAGCACAGATACGCAGTATTTT.

The rearrangement links TRBV29-1 to TRBJ2-5; the match to TRBD1 covers 10 bases. With 1 base clipped from V and 5 bases from J, the junction kept 10 bases outside the gene matches. This CDR3 spans 16 amino acids. CDR1 is SQVTM and CDR2 is ANQGSEA in the germline V gene. The CDR3 nucleotides read TGCAGCGTTGAAGGCCTGGGACAGGGGAGAGTGGAGACCCAGTACTTC. Translating gives CSVEGLGQGRVETQYF.

The genes are TRBV10-3 and TRBJ2-5; 9 nucleotides line up with TRBD2. With V trimmed by 4 bases and J by 5 bases, 8 bases remained unmatched. The V gene's germline CDR1 is ENHRY and CDR2 SYGVKD. There are 15 residues in the CDR3. CDR3 sequence: CAISGGSGGFETQYF. The DNA for the CDR3 is TGTGCCATCAGTGGGGGTAGCGGGGGTTTCGAGACCCAGTACTTC.

J is TRBJ2-2 and V is TRBV18; D unclear. The CDR3 loop spans 15 amino acids. V was clipped by 3 bases and J by 4 bases, with 12 bases between them. CDR1 and CDR2 from the germline V gene are KGHSH and LQKENI. CDR3 in DNA: TGTGCCAGCTCACCGTCTACCGAGCCCACCGGGGAGCTGTTTTTT. Its translation is CASSPSTEPTGELFF.

The chain recombines TRBV18 with TRBJ1-1; tentatively, D is TRBD1 (5 bases). The V end lost 2 bases, the J end lost 5 bases, and 15 bases lay between the germline ends. Germline V gives CDR1 KGHSH, CDR2 LQKENI. The CDR3 consists of 15 residues. The CDR3 coding sequence is TGTGCCAGCTCACCAACCGGGGGGGAAAGGACTGAAGCTTTCTTT. It specifies CASSPTGGERTEAFF.

This sequence joins TRBV3-1 (or the pseudogene TRBV3-2) and TRBJ2-7, with a weak D call TRBD2 (6 bases). V was cut by 4 bases and J by 5 bases, with 15 bases left in between. Germline V gene sequence: CDR1 LGHDT, CDR2 YNNKEL (reference sequence). This CDR3 comprises 14 residues. The DNA of the CDR3 is TGTGCCAGCAGCCCCCTGGCGGGGATGAACGAGCAGTACTTC. Protein sequence: CASSPLAGMNEQYF.

The table lists this clone with a few counts. The rearrangement joins TRBV30 to TRBJ1-1, with D maybe TRBD1 (5 bases). CDR1 is GTSNPN, CDR2 SVGIG, per germline (reference sequence). The V end lost 3 bases, the J end lost 5 bases, and 19 bases lay between the germline ends. The CDR3 is 15 residues long. CDR3 DNA sequence: TGTGCCTGGAGCTCCACCGGGGGGGTGGGGACTGAAGCTTTCTTT. It yields the protein CAWSSTGGVGTEAFF.

In this sample, this clone turned up a few times. V usage is TRBV7-2 and J usage is TRBJ1-2; D gene unclear. The CDR3 has 13 residues. V shed 0 bases and J shed 13 bases, with 15 bases lying between them. CDR1 is SGHTA and CDR2 is FQGNSA in the germline V gene. CDR3 in DNA: TGTGCCAGCAGCTTAGCGCGAGCAGGCCCTCCCACCTTC. This codes for CASSLARAGPPTF.

This chain links TRBV9 with TRBJ2-1; 8 bases fit TRBD2. There are 16 residues in the CDR3. Unmatched junction bases numbered 6, after V lost 4 bases and J lost 0 bases. Germline assignment: CDR1 SGDLS and CDR2 YYNGEE. CDR3 nucleotides: TGTGCCAGCAGCCCCCGGGGGGGCCCCTCCTACAATGAGCAGTTCTTC. Amino acid sequence: CASSPRGGPSYNEQFF.